These 26 T cell receptor beta chains came from one sample sequenced in a study of neurological immune-mediated disorders. Time point meaning: longitudinal time-point 1 (baseline). TCRdb reprocessed the 5' RACE reads via MiXCR and lists one record per CDR3 protein. The sample records 70,000 to 75,000 distinct CDR3 sequences, 12% to 15% being singletons. Specimen: PBMCs. These receptors originate from a female donor with HTLV-1-associated myelopathy (HAM/TSP).

This clonotype was recorded at least ten times. The chain recombines TRBV28 with TRBJ2-3; D is uncertain. Germline loops: CDR1 MDHEN, CDR2 SYDVKM. CDR3 length: 15 amino acids. V gave up 7 bases and J gave up 1 base, with 15 bases separating them. Written as DNA, the CDR3 is TGTGCCAGCACCCCCTGGCCCGGTGGCACAGATACGCAGTATTTT. Residues: CASTPWPGGTDTQYF.

This clonotype was seen repeatedly, ten times or more. V is TRBV4-2 and J is TRBJ1-4, with D unclear. The CDR3 has 14 amino acids. Germline CDR1 reads LGHNA; CDR2 reads YNFKEQ. With 3 bases removed from V and 0 bases from J, the gap between germline ends came to 5 bases. The CDR3 region is CASSHTATNEKLFF. The CDR3 bases are TGTGCCAGCAGCCACACAGCAACTAATGAAAAACTGTTTTTT.

This chain connects TRBV20-1 to TRBJ2-4; 10 nucleotides agree with TRBD2. Germline trimming cut 0 bases from V and 6 bases from J; bases unmatched to any gene: 5. Germline loops: CDR1 DFQATT, CDR2 SNEGSKA (reference sequence). This CDR3 contains 15 residues. The CDR3 sequence: CSARDTLAGANIQYF. The CDR3 coding sequence is TGCAGTGCTAGAGATACCCTAGCGGGGGCAAACATTCAGTACTTC.

This clonotype was detected many times. The chain is built from TRBV5-1 and TRBJ2-1, with D perhaps TRBD1 (5 bases). Germline CDR1 is SGHRS and CDR2 is YFSETQ. The V and J ends lost 5 bases and 1 base respectively, with 13 bases between them. The CDR3 has 15 residues. The CDR3 region has the DNA TGCGCCAGCAGTGACAGAAGATCTTCCTACAATGAGCAGTTCTTC. Its protein is CASSDRRSSYNEQFF.

This clonotype was detected ten times or more. The chain has TRBV7-9 and TRBJ1-5; a possible D gene is TRBD1 (5 bases). Trimming shortened V by 1 base and J by 4 bases, and 14 bases separated the two germline ends. The CDR3 loop spans 16 amino acids. Per germline, CDR1 SEHNR and CDR2 FQNEAQ (reference sequence). The CDR3 DNA reads TGTGCCAGCAGCTTAGTGGGGCCCGCGGGGAATCAGCCCCAGCATTTT. As protein: CASSLVGPAGNQPQHF.

On this clonotype: Since a much larger clone is just one base distant, this may be a read error. CDR3 in amino acids: CSFKEGVEAFF. The DNA of the CDR3 is TGCAGCTTCAAGGAGGGGGTTGAAGCTTTCTTT. The chain carries TRBV29-1 and TRBJ1-1; tentatively, D is TRBD1 (6 bases). The CDR3 is 11 amino acids. The germline gives CDR1 SQVTM, CDR2 ANQGSEA. Trimming stripped 8 bases from V and 7 bases from J, with 14 bases between.

This clonotype appeared many times. This rearrangement joins TRBV6-4 to TRBJ2-7; 7 bases line up with TRBD1. CDR1 MRHNA and CDR2 SNTAGT come from the germline V gene. Losses at the gene ends were 6 bases for V and 0 bases for J; bases not matched to a gene: 8. The CDR3 extends over 15 amino acids. The chain's CDR3 is CASRERDSRSYEQYF. In nucleotides, the CDR3 is TGTGCCAGCAGAGAAAGGGACAGTCGCTCCTACGAGCAGTACTTC.

This clonotype has at least ten counts. This rearrangement joins TRBV7-8 to TRBJ2-1, with D possibly being TRBD1 or TRBD2 (5 bases each). CDR1 and CDR2 from the germline V gene are SGHVS and FQNEAQ. The CDR3 has 16 amino acids. V was shortened by 5 bases and J by 2 bases, with 16 bases between the two germline ends. The CDR3 DNA follows: TGTGCCAGCAGCCGGGACGGACAAAACGCCTACAATGAGCAGTTCTTC. Protein product: CASSRDGQNAYNEQFF.

The chain uses TRBV12-2 and TRBJ2-2. TRBV12-2 is described as a pseudogene. CDR3 length: 17 amino acids. The CDR3 nucleotides are TGTGCAAGTCGCTTAGTCTTCAGGTCGGAAGACACCGGGGAGCTGTTTTTT. Translated, it gives CASRLVFRSEDTGELFF.

This clonotype was observed at least ten times. The chain has TRBV12-3 or TRBV12-4 and TRBJ2-3; D is unresolved. V lost 3 bases and J lost 0, with 10 bases in between. The length of the CDR3 is 15 residues. The DNA for the CDR3 is TGTGCCAGCAGTTTGGTACAGACTAGCACAGATACGCAGTATTTT. Amino acid sequence: CASSLVQTSTDTQYF.

This clonotype was counted many times. This chain uses TRBV7-2 with TRBJ1-2; D is ambiguous. Germline lookup yields CDR1 SGHTA and CDR2 FQGNSA. The germline V and J ends were trimmed by 1 base and 7 bases, with 7 bases remaining between them. This CDR3 spans 12 amino acids. The CDR3 loop is CASSLGASGYTF. In DNA form, the CDR3 reads TGTGCCAGCAGCTTAGGGGCGAGTGGCTACACCTTC. The full variable domain, in which reference TRBV7-2 and TRBJ1-2 provide the parts outside the CDR3, is GAGVSQSPSNKVTEKGKDVELRCDPISGHTALYWYRQSLGQGLEFLIYFQGNSAPDKSGLPSDRFSAERTGGSVSTLTIQRTQQEDSAVYLCASSLGASGYTFGSGTRLTVV.

V gene TRBV9 combines with J gene TRBJ2-3; TRBD2 matches at 7 bases. Germline V gene lookup returns CDR1 SGDLS and CDR2 YYNGEE. V was pared by 3 bases and J by 0 bases, with 10 bases of the junction left unmatched. The CDR3 covers 17 residues. The CDR3 region has the DNA TGTGCCAGCAGCGGAGTTCTTGGGGGGGGTAGCACAGATACGCAGTATTTT. As protein: CASSGVLGGGSTDTQYF.

This clonotype was seen repeatedly, ten times or more. DNA of the CDR3: TGTGCCAGCAGCCCGGGGGACGTTAGCGGTCAGCCCCAGCATTTT. Residues: CASSPGDVSGQPQHF. This chain joins TRBV5-5 and TRBJ1-5; tentatively, D is TRBD1 (5 bases). The V and J ends lost 4 bases and 6 bases respectively, with 17 bases between them. The CDR3 runs 15 residues. The germline CDR1 and CDR2 sequences are SGHKS and YYEKEE (reference sequence). Full variable domain (missing parts from reference TRBV5-5 and TRBJ1-5): DAGVTQSPTHLIKTRGQQVTLRCSPISGHKSVSWYQQVLGQGPQFIFQYYEKEERGRGNFPDRFSARQFPNYSSELNVNALLLGDSALYLCASSPGDVSGQPQHFGDGTRLSIL.

This clonotype was seen ten or more times. The V and J genes are TRBV5-1 and TRBJ2-7, with D maybe TRBD1 (6 bases). V lost 3 bases and J 7 bases, leaving 8 bases between the germline ends. Germline loops: CDR1 SGHRS, CDR2 YFSETQ. The CDR3 runs 11 residues. CDR3 nucleotide sequence: TGCGCCAGCAGCTCAGACAGGGAGCAGTACTTC. It codes for CASSSDREQYF.

This clonotype has ten or more counts. This chain joins TRBV5-5 and TRBJ1-6; D is unresolved. Per the germline V gene, CDR1 is SGHKS and CDR2 is YYEKEE (reference sequence). V shed 0 bases and J shed 10 bases, with 11 bases lying between them. The CDR3 has 14 residues. The chain's CDR3 is CASSLGLEGSPLHF. In DNA form, the CDR3 reads TGTGCCAGCAGCTTGGGGCTAGAGGGATCACCCCTCCACTTT. Based on the CDR3 plus reference TRBV5-5 and TRBJ1-6, the full variable domain is DAGVTQSPTHLIKTRGQQVTLRCSPISGHKSVSWYQQVLGQGPQFIFQYYEKEERGRGNFPDRFSARQFPNYSSELNVNALLLGDSALYLCASSLGLEGSPLHFGNGTRLTVT.

The sample holds many counts of this clonotype. This sequence joins TRBV4-1 and TRBJ2-7; no firm D call. Germline V lookup: CDR1 MGHRA, CDR2 YSYEKL. Trimming cost V 0 bases and J 2 bases, with 8 bases left between them. The CDR3 consists of 14 residues. The CDR3 DNA reads TGCGCCAGCAGCCAAGAAGTCGTACCCTACGAGCAGTACTTC. Translated, it gives CASSQEVVPYEQYF.

At least ten counts were recorded for this clonotype. The chain links TRBV7-8 to TRBJ2-7, with a possible D match to TRBD2 (5 bases). The V end lost 7 bases, the J end lost 4 bases, and 11 bases lay between the germline ends. There are 12 residues in the CDR3. CDR1 SGHVS and CDR2 FQNEAQ come from the germline V gene. As DNA, the CDR3 is TGTGCCAGCACACGGGATAGATACGAGCAGTACTTC. Its protein product is CASTRDRYEQYF.

This clonotype was found many times. The chain links TRBV9 to TRBJ2-7, with D unclear. The CDR3 has 14 amino acids. V was clipped by 2 bases and J by 1 base, with 10 bases between them. The V gene's germline CDR1 is SGDLS and CDR2 YYNGEE. CDR3 coding DNA: TGTGCCAGCAGCGTTGGACCGGAGTCCTACGAGCAGTACTTC. It is translated as CASSVGPESYEQYF. The full variable domain, with the rest looked up from reference TRBV9 and TRBJ2-7, is DSGVTQTPKHLITATGQRVTLRCSPRSGDLSVYWYQQSLDQGLQFLIQYYNGEERAKGNILERFSAQQFPDLHSELNLSSLELGDSALYFCASSVGPESYEQYFGPGTRLTVT.

There are many counts of this clonotype. The chain has TRBV9 and TRBJ2-2; possibly TRBD1 for D (8 bases). V was pared by 4 bases and J by 5 bases, with 21 bases between. Germline V lookup: CDR1 SGDLS, CDR2 YYNGEE. CDR3 length equals 17 residues. CDR3 coding DNA: TGTGCCAGCAGCCAGGGGGCGGGGGCCCTTGGGACCGGGGAGCTGTTTTTT. Amino acid sequence: CASSQGAGALGTGELFF.

This clonotype was seen ten or more times. The chain employs TRBV24-1 and TRBJ2-2; 9 bases match TRBD1. Germline lookup yields CDR1 KGHDR and CDR2 SFDVKD. The CDR3 totals 16 residues. V was pared by 5 bases and J by 5 bases, with 8 bases of the junction left unmatched. For the CDR3, the DNA is TGTGCCACCAGTGCCGCGGGACAGGGCGGGACCGGGGAGCTGTTTTTT. Translated, it gives CATSAAGQGGTGELFF.

The chain employs TRBV5-1 and TRBJ2-5; D unresolved. This CDR3 is 12 amino acids long. With 3 bases removed from V and 2 bases from J, the gap between germline ends came to 5 bases. CDR1 is SGHRS, CDR2 YFSETQ, per germline. The CDR3 nucleotides read TGCGCCAGCAGCTCGCAACAAGAGACCCAGTACTTC. Its translation: CASSSQQETQYF.

This chain connects TRBV6-5 to TRBJ2-2, with TRBD2 matching 12 bases. V lost 0 bases and J lost 0; bases outside the gene matches: 5. Germline V CDR1 and CDR2: MNHEY, SVGAGI. This CDR3 has 19 residues. The CDR3: CASSYSTSGGPSNTGELFF. The CDR3 DNA sequence: TGTGCCAGCAGTTACTCGACTAGCGGGGGCCCGTCGAACACCGGGGAGCTGTTTTTT.

This clonotype was detected a few times. The V gene is TRBV6-2 or TRBV6-3, the J gene TRBJ2-7, with no clear D. The V end lost 4 bases, the J end lost 3 bases, and 13 bases lay between the germline ends. The CDR3 extends over 14 amino acids. CDR1 and CDR2 (germline): MNHEY, SVGEGT. CDR3 bases: TGTGCCAGCAGTTCTGACCGGAAGCTCTACGAGCAGTACTTC. Residues: CASSSDRKLYEQYF.

This clonotype was found a few times. The chain recombines TRBV2 with TRBJ2-1, with TRBD1 matching 8 bases. Per germline, CDR1 SNHLY and CDR2 FYNNEI. V shed 7 bases, J shed 0 bases, and the junction held 2 bases outside the gene matches. The CDR3 is 14 residues long. This CDR3 is CASTTGGSYNEQFF. CDR3 coding DNA: TGTGCCAGCACCACAGGGGGCTCCTACAATGAGCAGTTCTTC. The full variable domain, its missing parts supplied by reference TRBV2 and TRBJ2-1, is EPEVTQTPSHQVTQMGQEVILRCVPISNHLYFYWYRQILGQKVEFLVSFYNNEISEKSEIFDDQFSVERPDGSNFTLKIRSTKLEDSAMYFCASTTGGSYNEQFFGPGTRLTVL.

This clonotype was counted at least ten times. This chain links TRBV11-2 with TRBJ2-1, with 7 positions matching TRBD1. Germline loops: CDR1 SGHAT, CDR2 FQNNGV. The CDR3 runs to 15 residues. The trim removed 2 bases at V and 10 bases at J, leaving 11 bases unmatched. CDR3 region: CASSLYRGATTEQFF. As DNA, the CDR3 is TGTGCCAGCAGCTTATACAGGGGAGCTACTACAGAGCAGTTCTTC.

This clonotype appeared many times. The chain links TRBV7-2 to TRBJ1-1; a possible D gene is TRBD1 (6 bases). The V gene lost 0 bases and the J gene lost 10 bases, with 9 bases spanning the gap. Germline assignment: CDR1 SGHTA and CDR2 FQGNSA. This CDR3 is built from 12 residues. The CDR3 DNA follows: TGTGCCAGCAGCTTAGCGGTCAGGGGAGCTTTCTTT. As protein: CASSLAVRGAFF.